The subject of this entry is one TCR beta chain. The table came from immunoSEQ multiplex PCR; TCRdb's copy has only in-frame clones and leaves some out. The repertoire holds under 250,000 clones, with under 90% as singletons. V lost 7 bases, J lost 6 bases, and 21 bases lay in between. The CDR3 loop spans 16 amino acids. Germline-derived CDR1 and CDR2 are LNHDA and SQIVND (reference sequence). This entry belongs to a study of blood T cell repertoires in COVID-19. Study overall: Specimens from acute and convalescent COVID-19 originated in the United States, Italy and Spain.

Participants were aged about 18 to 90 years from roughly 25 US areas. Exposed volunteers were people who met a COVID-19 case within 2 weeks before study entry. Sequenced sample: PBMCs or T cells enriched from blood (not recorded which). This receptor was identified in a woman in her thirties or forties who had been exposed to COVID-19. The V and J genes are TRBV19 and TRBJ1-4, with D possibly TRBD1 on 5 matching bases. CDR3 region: CASTPFSDSSDEKLFF. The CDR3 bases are TGTGCCAGTACCCCCTTTTCAGACAGCTCCGATGAAAAACTGTTTTTT.